This T cell receptor beta chain is from a study of cytomegalovirus exposure and HLA in healthy donors. On the study more broadly: An earlier analysis identified 117 million unique TCR beta sequences in 150 million to 200 million T cells. General observations from the study: For most TCR beta V segments, an earlier analysis put the productive rate at about 87% or about 30% of the time. The study dropped some indistinguishable V segments, TRBV6-2 and TRBV6-3 among them. What a later analysis showed was that several of the most significant clusters appeared linked to common viral pathogens.

As regards this clone: Its antigen is not identified.

Trimming left V 3 bases short and J 5 bases short, with 7 bases between. The CDR3 length is 12 residues. In germline, CDR1 is KGHSH, CDR2 LQKENI. Primers: 60 Vbeta forward and 13 Jbeta reverse. Clones were read by immunoSEQ multiplex PCR, and TCRdb kept only the in-frame ones, dropping some. This table holds approximately 150,000 clones, roughly 80% found once. This rearrangement joins TRBV18 to TRBJ1-1; D not certain. Sequencing was done on a sample of PBMCs. The receptor's source is a man aged 45-65 years in good health and CMV-seropositive. The CDR3 loop is CASSPSGTEAFF. The CDR3 nucleotides read TGTGCCAGCTCACCTTCGGGGACTGAAGCTTTCTTT.